This note documents a single T cell receptor (beta chain) sequence. Its specificity is not known. TCRdb re-called the 5' RACE reads with MiXCR, one entry per CDR3 protein. Of hundreds of thousands of distinct CDR3 sequences listed, roughly 6.2% were seen once; the top ten hold approximately 16%. This entry is derived from a study of T cells after yellow fever vaccination. Regarding the study as a whole: Relatively few clonotypes were ones that appeared in both CD4 and CD8 compartments.

Trimming cost V 2 bases and J 4 bases, with 14 bases left between them. Germline CDR1 and CDR2: DFQATT and SNEGSKA (reference sequence). The CDR3 has 14 amino acids. Sequenced material: PBMCs, taken 5 days after the yellow fever booster vaccination. This sequence originates from a man younger than 40 who received the YFV17D yellow fever vaccine. The chain recombines TRBV20-1 with TRBJ1-2; D not certain. CDR3 in amino acids: CSARQAGGIYGYTF. As DNA, the CDR3 is TGCAGTGCTAGACAGGCGGGCGGGATCTATGGCTACACCTTC.